This passage covers 30 T cell receptor beta chains from one sample sequenced in a study of CD8+CD57+ T cells in acquired aplastic anemia. Sequencing was done on patients that had shown CD8+CD57+ cell expansion by flow cytometry. Genomic DNA templated the TCR beta VDJ and CDR3 profiling. From the reads, TCRdb called clonotypes with MiXCR, one entry per CDR3 protein. Counted here are 150,000 to 200,000 distinct CDR3 sequences, 45% to 50% occurring once; the ten biggest clones make up about 30%. The sequencing input was sorted CD4+, CD8+, or CD8+CD57+ T cells (not recorded which) from PBMCs. These receptors originate from a human donor with aplastic anemia.

Notes on this clonotype: One base away lies a much larger clone, so this may be a sequencing read error. This chain uses TRBV7-2 with TRBJ2-2; possibly TRBD1 or TRBD2 for D (5 bases each). Germline V gene sequence: CDR1 SGHTA, CDR2 FQGNSA. This CDR3 is 16 amino acids long. The CDR3 is CASSLSLGAFAGVLFF. CDR3 DNA: TGTGCCAGCAGCTTAAGTCTAGGGGCATTTGCCGGGGTGCTGTTTTTT.

In this sample, this clonotype turned up many times. The chain uses TRBV30 and TRBJ2-5; possible D gene TRBD2, 6 bases. The V end was cut by 3 bases, the J end by 7 bases, with 18 bases between. The CDR3 is 14 amino acids. The germline V gene has CDR1 GTSNPN and CDR2 SVGIG (reference sequence). The CDR3 spells CAWSRGLPEGTQYF. In DNA form, the CDR3 reads TGTGCCTGGAGCCGGGGACTGCCAGAGGGGACCCAGTACTTC.

This clonotype was seen just once. This could be a read error, since a much larger clone is one nucleotide away. The CDR3 does not close with the conserved phenylalanine or tryptophan, likely indicating a read error. The V gene is TRBV30, the J gene TRBJ2-5; no reliable D call. The CDR3 has 11 amino acids. Germline lookup yields CDR1 GTSNPN and CDR2 SVGIG (reference sequence). Deletions cut 0 bases from V and 5 bases from J, with 4 bases between. The CDR3 coding sequence is TGTGCCTGGAGTGTCGCTGAGACCCAGTACCTC. This gives the protein CAWSVAETQYL.

This clonotype was detected ten times or more. This rearrangement joins TRBV11-2 to TRBJ2-7; D is unresolved. Trimming cost V 5 bases and J 3 bases, with 14 bases left between them. The CDR3 spans 14 residues. In germline, CDR1 is SGHAT, CDR2 FQNNGV. The DNA for the CDR3 is TGTGCCAGCAGCCCAGGTGGACGGATCTACGAGCAGTACTTC. It encodes CASSPGGRIYEQYF.

The chain joins TRBV20-1 to TRBJ2-7; D perhaps matches TRBD1 (6 bases). This CDR3 is built from 14 residues. Between the trimmed V and J ends, which lost 2 bases and 3 bases, there was a span of 14 bases. Germline V gene sequence: CDR1 DFQATT, CDR2 SNEGSKA (reference sequence). Here the CDR3 DNA reads TGCAGTGCTAGACTGACAGGCGTCGACTACGAGCAGTACTTC. This encodes CSARLTGVDYEQYF.

The chain couples TRBV29-1 to TRBJ2-7, with TRBD2 identical over 7 bases. This CDR3 contains 14 residues. The V segment lost 3 bases and the J segment 5 bases; nucleotides outside the gene matches: 10. Germline lookup yields CDR1 SQVTM and CDR2 ANQGSEA. For the CDR3, the DNA is TGCAGCGTTGAGGGAGGGCGGGAATCCCACGAGCAGTACTTC. Residues: CSVEGGRESHEQYF.

Details on this clonotype: A much larger clone differs from this one at a single base, so this may be a read error. The chain employs TRBV11-2 and TRBJ2-3; no definite D call. The CDR3 length is 16 residues. Germline loops: CDR1 SGHAT, CDR2 FQNNGV. The V gene lost 4 bases and the J gene lost 4 bases, with 18 bases spanning the gap. As DNA, the CDR3 is TGTGCCAGCAGCTCGAGGATGCTCCTGCCCCCAGATACGCAGTATTTT. Translated: CASSSRMLLPPDTQYF.

The CDR3 DNA is TGTGCCAGCAGCTTGGACTGGGGAGAAGCTTTCTTT. The encoded protein is CASSLDWGEAFF. This rearrangement joins TRBV5-8 to TRBJ1-1, with D unclear. This CDR3 contains 12 residues. Germline-derived CDR1 and CDR2 are SGHTS and YDEGEE. Trimming took off 0 bases at V and 8 bases at J, with 8 bases between the two ends.

This clonotype appeared many times. The CDR3 coding sequence is TGCAGCGTTGATGGCGGACAGGGCTACGAGCAGTACTTC. It yields the protein CSVDGGQGYEQYF. The chain employs TRBV29-1 and TRBJ2-7, with 8 bases fitting TRBD1. The junction had 4 bases not matched to a gene; V was cut back by 3 bases and J by 3 bases. The CDR3 runs to 13 residues. Germline values: CDR1 SQVTM, CDR2 ANQGSEA.

The CDR3 region has the DNA TGTGCCACCAGTGATTTCGGGGCAAACACTGAAGCTTTCTTT. This codes for CATSDFGANTEAFF. The chain has TRBV24-1 and TRBJ1-1; a possible D gene is TRBD1 (5 bases). The germline V gene encodes CDR1 KGHDR and CDR2 SFDVKD. This CDR3 region has 14 residues. Trimming removed 1 base at V and 2 bases at J, with 7 bases between.

The chain is built from TRBV29-1 and TRBJ2-7; 7 bases are a match to TRBD1. V trimming: 3 bases; J trimming: 3 bases; junction bases outside the gene matches: 8. Germline CDR1 reads SQVTM; CDR2 reads ANQGSEA. This CDR3 has 14 residues. The CDR3 DNA follows: TGCAGCGTTGAGAAGGGGGACAGCCACTACGAGCAGTACTTC. It is translated as CSVEKGDSHYEQYF.

This clonotype was seen only a few times. The J gene is TRBJ1-1, the V gene TRBV7-8, with D perhaps matching TRBD1 (6 bases). V was cut by 3 bases and J by 5 bases, with 10 bases left in between. The CDR3 totals 13 residues. From germline, CDR1 is SGHVS and CDR2 FQNEAQ. The CDR3 here is CASSFKQGTEAFF. The CDR3 DNA reads as TGTGCCAGCAGCTTTAAACAGGGTACTGAAGCTTTCTTT. Full variable domain (remainder filled in from reference TRBV7-8 and TRBJ1-1): GAGVSQSPRYKVAKRGQDVALRCDPISGHVSLFWYQQALGQGPEFLTYFQNEAQLDKSGLPSDRFFAERPEGSVSTLKIQRTQQEDSAVYLCASSFKQGTEAFFGQGTRLTVV.

This clonotype was seen ten or more times. The V gene is TRBV7-6, the J gene TRBJ2-1; no firm D call. Germline CDR1 is SGHVS and CDR2 is FNYEAQ. The CDR3 totals 16 residues. Between the trimmed V and J ends, which lost 1 base and 7 bases, there was a span of 17 bases. The CDR3 bases are TGTGCCAGCAGCTTAGTCCCGCTTAGTAGGCATAATGAGCAGTTCTTC. Encoded protein: CASSLVPLSRHNEQFF.

The CDR3 loop is CASSFTSTQETQYF. CDR3 DNA sequence: TGTGCCAGCAGCTTTACTAGCACCCAAGAGACCCAGTACTTC. The rearrangement links TRBV27 to TRBJ2-5; the D gene is possibly TRBD2 (6 bases). The V gene's germline CDR1 is MNHEY and CDR2 SMNVEV (reference sequence). The V end was cut by 6 bases, the J end by 1 base, with 12 bases between. CDR3 length: 14 residues.

Concerning this clonotype: A much larger clone lies a single base off, so this may be a read error. The genes are TRBV2 and TRBJ2-7; D is ambiguous. This CDR3 spans 13 amino acids. In germline, CDR1 is SNHLY, CDR2 FYNNEI. CDR3 residues: CASTKTGSYERYF. DNA for the CDR3: TGTGCCAGCACCAAGACTGGGTCCTACGAGCGGTACTTC. Full variable domain (remainder filled in from reference TRBV2 and TRBJ2-7): EPEVTQTPSHQVTQMGQEVILRCVPISNHLYFYWYRQILGQKVEFLVSFYNNEISEKSEIFDDQFSVERPDGSNFTLKIRSTKLEDSAMYFCASTKTGSYERYFGPGTRLTVT.

This rearrangement joins TRBV5-6 to TRBJ2-1; D is ambiguous. Germline V gene sequence: CDR1 SGHDT, CDR2 YYEEEE. The germline V and J ends were trimmed by 2 bases and 0 bases, with 9 bases remaining between them. The CDR3 consists of 15 residues. The CDR3, as DNA: TGTGCCAGCAGCTTACAGACGAGCTCCTACAATGAGCAGTTCTTC. This codes for CASSLQTSSYNEQFF.

This clonotype has just a few counts. The V and J genes are TRBV11-2 and TRBJ1-3, with 10 bases that match TRBD1. This CDR3 is 16 amino acids long. The germline gives CDR1 SGHAT, CDR2 FQNNGV. V was clipped by 5 bases and J by 2 bases; unmatched bases: 6. The CDR3 nucleotides are TGTGCCAGCAGCCATCCGGGACAGGGGCCTGGAAACACCATATATTTT. Residues: CASSHPGQGPGNTIYF.

The J gene is TRBJ2-5, the V gene TRBV29-1; TRBD2 aligns across 8 bases. The trim removed 7 bases at V and 0 bases at J, leaving 13 bases unmatched. Germline V gives CDR1 SQVTM, CDR2 ANQGSEA. This CDR3 is built from 16 residues. CDR3 DNA: TGCAGCGCCCTGAGCGGGAGCGGGGAGTACCAAGAGACCCAGTACTTC. Protein sequence: CSALSGSGEYQETQYF. Filled out from reference TRBV29-1 and TRBJ2-5, the complete variable domain reads SAVISQKPSRDICQRGTSLTIQCQVDSQVTMMFWYRQQPGQSLTLIATANQGSEATYESGFVIDKFPISRPNLTFSTLTVSNMSPEDSSIYLCSALSGSGEYQETQYFGPGTRLLVL.

V gene TRBV7-9 combines with J gene TRBJ1-1; 10 nucleotides match TRBD1. Losses at the gene ends were 9 bases for V and 7 bases for J; bases not matched to a gene: 8. The CDR3 has 13 amino acids. The V gene's germline CDR1 is SEHNR and CDR2 FQNEAQ (reference sequence). CDR3 region: CASRQGARSEAFF. The CDR3 nucleotides read TGTGCCAGTCGACAGGGGGCGCGGAGTGAAGCTTTCTTT.

V gene TRBV20-1 combines with J gene TRBJ2-2; D perhaps matches TRBD1 (5 bases). Deletions cut 5 bases from V and 7 bases from J, with 11 bases between. Germline CDR1 is DFQATT and CDR2 is SNEGSKA (reference sequence). CDR3 length: 12 amino acids. DNA of the CDR3: TGCAGTGCTTCTAAAGGGGTCGGGGAGCTGTTTTTT. It codes for CSASKGVGELFF.

This clonotype was detected many times. The genes are TRBV19 and TRBJ1-1; D gene uncertain. V was trimmed by 1 base and J by 6 bases, leaving 15 bases between them. Per germline, CDR1 LNHDA and CDR2 SQIVND (reference sequence). The CDR3 runs 15 residues. CDR3 region: CASSIASRPAPEAFF. The CDR3 DNA reads as TGTGCCAGTAGTATAGCCTCTCGACCCGCACCTGAAGCTTTCTTT.

About this clonotype: A junction end diverges from the germline sequence, so it may reflect a read error. The genes are TRBV18 and TRBJ2-7; the match to TRBD2 covers 7 bases. The germline gives CDR1 KGHSH, CDR2 LQKENI. The CDR3 extends over 15 amino acids. CDR3 region: CASSPLRGNSYVQYF. The CDR3 DNA is TGTGCCAGCTCACCATTGCGGGGGAACTCCTACGTGCAGTACTTC.

The chain uses TRBV10-1 and TRBJ1-5; D is ambiguous. The CDR3 is 13 residues long. CDR1 and CDR2 (germline): WNHNN, SYGVQD (reference sequence). V was clipped by 8 bases and J by 5 bases, with 13 bases between them. CDR3 region: CASRSQRDQPQHF. The CDR3 coding sequence is TGCGCCAGCCGGAGCCAGAGGGATCAGCCCCAGCATTTT.

As for this clonotype: A read error may be the cause here, since a much bigger clone is one base away. This CDR3 reads CASSLAGVRDQPQHF. The DNA of the CDR3 is TGCGCCAGCAGCTTGGCCGGGGTCAGGGATCAGCCCCAGCATTTT. J is TRBJ1-5 and V is TRBV5-1, with D perhaps matching TRBD1 (5 bases). Trimming cost V 0 bases and J 5 bases, with 12 bases left between them. This CDR3 comprises 15 residues. CDR1 and CDR2 from the germline V gene are SGHRS and YFSETQ.

The table lists this clonotype with a count of one. This chain links TRBV15 with TRBJ1-3; no clear D. Trimming removed 3 bases from V and 0 bases from J, with 3 bases in between. Germline V lookup: CDR1 LNHNV, CDR2 YYDKDF (reference sequence). This CDR3 comprises 13 residues. CDR3 in amino acids: CATSSDSGNTIYF. The CDR3 DNA follows: TGTGCCACCAGCAGTGACTCTGGAAACACCATATATTTT.

There are many counts of this clonotype. The V call is TRBV6-5, the J call TRBJ2-3, with unresolved D. CDR1 and CDR2 from the germline V gene are MNHEY and SVGAGI. V lost 2 bases to trimming and J lost 0 bases, with 9 bases between them. The CDR3 consists of 15 residues. DNA of the CDR3: TGTGCCAGCAGTTACGGCACCCCTAGCACAGATACGCAGTATTTT. The encoded protein is CASSYGTPSTDTQYF.

The chain couples TRBV5-1 to TRBJ2-7; 10 nucleotides agree with TRBD1. Germline V gene data show CDR1 as SGHRS and CDR2 as YFSETQ. V was pared by 4 bases and J by 5 bases, with 3 bases of the junction left unmatched. This CDR3 contains 13 residues. The CDR3 protein is CASSRGTGDEQYF. The CDR3 coding sequence is TGCGCCAGCAGCCGGGGGACAGGGGACGAGCAGTACTTC.

The genes are TRBV7-2 and TRBJ2-3; no reliable D call. Per germline, CDR1 SGHTA and CDR2 FQGNSA. The CDR3 sequence is 11 residues long. V lost 5 bases to trimming and J lost 11 bases, with 11 bases between them. CDR3 amino acids: CASSIRSRQYF. The CDR3 nucleotides are TGTGCCAGCAGCATTAGATCTCGGCAGTATTTT.

The chain links TRBV7-9 to TRBJ2-1, with D possibly matching TRBD1 (8 bases). CDR1 is SEHNR, CDR2 FQNEAQ, per germline (reference sequence). There are 13 residues in the CDR3. With 5 bases removed from V and 9 bases from J, the gap between germline ends came to 14 bases. In DNA form, the CDR3 reads TGTGCCAGCAGCCCAGGGGGCGGGGGTGAGCAGTTCTTC. Translating gives CASSPGGGGEQFF.

As for this clonotype: One junction end disagrees with the germline gene, perhaps due to a read error. The genes are TRBV24-1 and TRBJ2-7; no definite D call. The germline V gene encodes CDR1 KGHDR and CDR2 SFDVKD. This CDR3 is built from 11 residues. The CDR3 DNA sequence: TGTGCCGCCAGTGGGCTGGGCGAGCGGTACTTC. It codes for CAASGLGERYF.